The 29 T cell receptor beta chains below come from one sample, sequenced in a study of shared clonotypes between healthy human individuals. Data came from immunoSEQ multiplex PCR; TCRdb stores just in-frame clones and leaves some out. Among about 470,000 clones listed, roughly three quarters were seen once. Sequenced sample: PBMCs. The receptors come from a woman between 40 and 55 years old in good health. Some clones in this sample may be carry-over from other donors' samples.

This sequence joins TRBV18 and TRBJ2-2; 10 bases match TRBD1. The ends lost 4 bases at V and 0 bases at J; junction bases unmatched: 2. The length of the CDR3 is 16 residues. CDR1 is KGHSH and CDR2 is LQKENI in the germline V gene. The CDR3 spells CASSRTGGTNTGELFF. In DNA form, the CDR3 reads TGTGCCAGCTCACGGACAGGGGGTACGAACACCGGGGAGCTGTTTTTT.

Details on this clone: A single base separates this from a much larger clone, so it may be a read error. V gene TRBV4-1 combines with J gene TRBJ2-1; the match to TRBD2 covers 12 bases. CDR1 MGHRA and CDR2 YSYEKL come from the germline V gene. CDR3 length: 14 amino acids. With 4 bases clipped from V and 15 bases from J, the junction kept 10 bases outside the gene matches. DNA of the CDR3: TGCGCCAGCAGCCTCCGACTAGCGGGAGAAAGGCGGTTCTTC. Residues: CASSLRLAGERRFF.

The genes are TRBV4-1 and TRBJ2-1, with 8 bases matching TRBD2. Trimming cost V 0 bases and J 6 bases; bases outside gene matches: 10. This CDR3 has 17 residues. CDR1 and CDR2 from the germline V gene are MGHRA and YSYEKL. CDR3 region: CASSQDFLREVFNEQFF. CDR3 DNA: TGCGCCAGCAGCCAAGATTTTTTGCGGGAGGTGTTCAATGAGCAGTTCTTC.

The genes are TRBV5-6 and TRBJ2-7; D might be TRBD1 or TRBD2, each matching 7 bases. CDR3 size: 14 residues. Germline CDR1 is SGHDT and CDR2 is YYEEEE. V lost 4 bases and J 3 bases, leaving 14 bases between the germline ends. Here the CDR3 DNA reads TGTGCCAGCAGCAGGGGGGGACAGAGCTACGAGCAGTACTTC. Residues: CASSRGGQSYEQYF.

V gene TRBV19 combines with J gene TRBJ1-2; TRBD1 matches at 7 bases. Unmatched junction bases numbered 5, after V lost 7 bases and J lost 0 bases. The germline CDR1 and CDR2 sequences are LNHDA and SQIVND (reference sequence). There are 14 residues in the CDR3. The CDR3 DNA reads TGTGCCAGTACCCTAAGGGGGCCTAACTATGGCTACACCTTC. Its protein is CASTLRGPNYGYTF.

The chain uses TRBV2 and TRBJ2-5; no firm D call. V was pared by 7 bases and J by 5 bases, with 17 bases between. Germline V gene sequence: CDR1 SNHLY, CDR2 FYNNEI. This CDR3 region has 14 residues. DNA for the CDR3: TGTGCCAGCACCCAGGACGCCCGGTGGGAGACCCAGTACTTC. This gives the protein CASTQDARWETQYF.

Comments on this clone: Mismatch with germline at one junction end may stem from a read error. Other DNA sequences in this specimen translate into the identical CDR3. The rearrangement uses TRBV7-9 and TRBJ2-3; TRBD2 aligns across 10 bases. The CDR3 is 14 amino acids. CDR1 is SEHNR, CDR2 FQNEAQ, per germline (reference sequence). The CDR3 sequence is CASSLAGATDTQYF. The DNA of the CDR3 is TGTGCCAGCAGCCTAGCGGGGGCCACAGATACGCAGTATTTT.

V and J are TRBV11-1 and TRBJ2-5; the D gene is possibly TRBD2 (6 bases). The CDR3 consists of 15 residues. CDR1 is SGHAT, CDR2 FQDESV, per germline (reference sequence). Trimming took off 0 bases at V and 4 bases at J, with 12 bases between the two ends. CDR3 sequence reads: CASSLAGGRGETQYF. CDR3 in DNA: TGTGCCAGCAGCTTAGCGGGCGGGCGGGGAGAGACCCAGTACTTC. Supplemented by reference TRBV11-1 and TRBJ2-5, the full variable domain reads EAEVAQSPRYKITEKSQAVAFWCDPISGHATLYWYRQILGQGPELLVQFQDESVVDDSQLPKDRFSAERLKGVDSTLKIQPAELGDSAMYLCASSLAGGRGETQYFGPGTRLLVL.

The chain recombines TRBV11-2 with TRBJ2-1; TRBD1 matches at 8 bases. V gave up 1 base and J gave up 15 bases; unmatched junction bases: 8. Per the germline V gene, CDR1 is SGHAT and CDR2 is FQNNGV. This CDR3 region has 13 residues. The CDR3 protein is CASSLGPDRDPFF. DNA for the CDR3: TGTGCCAGCAGCTTAGGCCCGGACAGGGACCCGTTCTTC.

The chain joins TRBV5-1 to TRBJ2-1; either TRBD1 or TRBD2 may supply D (5 bases each). V was pared by 4 bases and J by 4 bases, with 18 bases between. The CDR3 contains 16 residues. Germline CDR1 and CDR2: SGHRS and YFSETQ. CDR3 amino acids: CASSLNLGPTYNEQFF. The CDR3 DNA reads TGCGCCAGCAGCCTTAACCTGGGACCAACGTACAATGAGCAGTTCTTC.

The J gene is TRBJ2-2, the V gene TRBV18; TRBD1 aligns across 8 bases. V lost 0 bases, J lost 7 bases, and 7 bases stayed unmatched. This CDR3 has 16 amino acids. Germline assignment: CDR1 KGHSH and CDR2 LQKENI. The CDR3 sequence is CASSPPWTGFIGELFF. The CDR3 region has the DNA TGTGCCAGCTCACCACCCTGGACAGGGTTCATCGGGGAGCTGTTTTTT.

This chain uses TRBV5-4 with TRBJ2-3; D may be TRBD2 (6 bases). Germline V gene lookup returns CDR1 SGHNT and CDR2 YYREEE (reference sequence). The V end lost 3 bases, the J end lost 5 bases, and 10 bases lay between the germline ends. This CDR3 has 13 amino acids. The CDR3 DNA sequence: TGTGCCAGCAGCTATCGCGGGGAAGATACGCAGTATTTT. It yields the protein CASSYRGEDTQYF.

The V and J genes are TRBV19 and TRBJ2-7; 9 bases map to TRBD1. Germline CDR1 and CDR2: LNHDA and SQIVND (reference sequence). Trimming removed 5 bases from V and 2 bases from J; junction bases left unmatched: 4. CDR3 size: 14 residues. The CDR3 region has the DNA TGTGCCAGTAGTCTTGGACAGGGGCCCTACGAGCAGTACTTC. Encoded protein: CASSLGQGPYEQYF.

The chain uses TRBV7-9 and TRBJ2-3, with D possibly called TRBD1 or TRBD2 (6 bases each). CDR3 length equals 15 residues. The germline V and J ends were trimmed by 4 bases and 3 bases, with 14 bases remaining between them. Germline V CDR1 and CDR2: SEHNR, FQNEAQ (reference sequence). For the CDR3, the DNA is TGTGCCAGCAGCTCGGCAGGAGGGGGGACAGATACGCAGTATTTT. This encodes CASSSAGGGTDTQYF.

Turning to this clone: This sample also contains other DNA sequences that code for the same CDR3. The CDR3 region has the DNA TGTGCCAGCAGCGGGGACAGGGACACTGAAGCTTTCTTT. Its translation: CASSGDRDTEAFF. J is TRBJ1-1 and V is TRBV6-1; 9 bases match TRBD1. The CDR3 is 13 amino acids. The germline gives CDR1 MNHNS, CDR2 SASEGT. Trimming cost V 6 bases and J 3 bases; bases outside gene matches: 2.

The rearrangement links TRBV15 to TRBJ2-1, with TRBD1 matching over 7 bases. Germline values: CDR1 LNHNV, CDR2 YYDKDF (reference sequence). V gave up 1 base and J gave up 4 bases; unmatched junction bases: 7. The CDR3 spans 16 residues. The DNA for the CDR3 is TGTGCCACCAGCAGAGGAGACAGGGTTGGGTACAATGAGCAGTTCTTC. This translates into CATSRGDRVGYNEQFF. Looking up the rest from reference TRBV15 and TRBJ2-1 gives the full variable domain: DAMVIQNPRYQVTQFGKPVTLSCSQTLNHNVMYWYQQKSSQAPKLLFHYYDKDFNNEADTPDNFQSRRPNTSFCFLDIRSPGLGDTAMYLCATSRGDRVGYNEQFFGPGTRLTVL.

The V gene is TRBV5-4, the J gene TRBJ2-5, with no clear D. Trimming cost V 4 bases and J 1 base, with 5 bases left between them. Germline CDR1 and CDR2: SGHNT and YYREEE (reference sequence). This CDR3 is 12 amino acids long. The CDR3 coding sequence is TGTGCCAGCAGCGCCATCCAAGAGACCCAGTACTTC. Residues: CASSAIQETQYF.

The chain joins TRBV5-7 to TRBJ1-1, with D hard to call. TRBV5-7 counts as an open reading frame of uncertain function. This CDR3 region has 11 residues. V gave up 4 bases and J gave up 5 bases, with 6 bases separating them. CDR3 coding DNA: TGTGCCAGCAGCAGGGTGACTGAAGCTTTCTTT. Encoded protein: CASSRVTEAFF.

The chain is built from TRBV5-5 and TRBJ2-7; D is unclear. The ends were cut back, 0 bases at V and 1 base at J, with 8 bases in the middle. The CDR3 is 14 residues long. Germline assignment: CDR1 SGHKS and CDR2 YYEKEE (reference sequence). CDR3 in DNA: TGTGCCAGCAGCTTGGTAGAGAGGTCCTACGAGCAGTACTTC. This encodes CASSLVERSYEQYF.

The chain combines TRBV2 with TRBJ2-5, with a weak D call TRBD2 (5 bases). Germline V gene data show CDR1 as SNHLY and CDR2 as FYNNEI. The CDR3 loop spans 13 amino acids. Trimming left V 3 bases short and J 2 bases short, with 7 bases between. The CDR3 DNA is TGTGCCAGCAGTGAGCCGGGGCAAGAGACCCAGTACTTC. This encodes CASSEPGQETQYF.

The gene calls are TRBV7-2 and TRBJ2-3; maybe TRBD2 (6 bases). The CDR3 contains 14 residues. Between the trimmed V and J ends, which lost 5 bases and 4 bases, there was a span of 13 bases. CDR1 SGHTA and CDR2 FQGNSA come from the germline V gene. The chain's CDR3 is CASSPTRPPDTQYF. The CDR3, as DNA: TGTGCCAGCAGCCCGACTAGGCCCCCAGATACGCAGTATTTT.

The chain is built from TRBV28 and TRBJ2-5; 7 nucleotides agree with TRBD1. The CDR3 extends over 13 amino acids. J lost 2 bases, V lost 8 bases, and 5 bases had no gene match. Germline-derived CDR1 and CDR2 are MDHEN and SYDVKM. DNA of the CDR3: TGTGCCAGCTTTGGGACAGCGCAAGAGACCCAGTACTTC. It is translated as CASFGTAQETQYF.

V usage is TRBV5-1 and J usage is TRBJ2-7; possible D gene TRBD2, 5 bases. This CDR3 is 14 amino acids long. Trimming took 1 base from V and 2 from J, leaving 10 bases between them. Germline CDR1 is SGHRS and CDR2 is YFSETQ. The CDR3 DNA reads as TGCGCCAGCAGCTTGACGGGGAGTGCCTACGAGCAGTACTTC. Protein sequence: CASSLTGSAYEQYF.

The chain joins TRBV18 to TRBJ2-3; 8 bases match TRBD2. The CDR3 is 16 residues long. V lost 3 bases to trimming and J lost 0 bases; unmatched junction nucleotides: 5. Germline V gene sequence: CDR1 KGHSH, CDR2 LQKENI. In nucleotides, the CDR3 is TGTGCCAGCTCACCCGAGCGGGAGCGGAGCACAGATACGCAGTATTTT. Its translation is CASSPERERSTDTQYF.

The chain carries TRBV7-6 and TRBJ2-1; D not certain. Per the germline V gene, CDR1 is SGHVS and CDR2 is FNYEAQ. The CDR3 consists of 14 residues. The V and J ends lost 5 bases and 8 bases respectively, with 16 bases between them. The CDR3 coding sequence is TGTGCCAGCAGCCCCTCGGACCAAACCCATGAGCAGTTCTTC. Translation gives CASSPSDQTHEQFF.

The chain links TRBV25-1 to TRBJ2-1, with D uncertain. Germline CDR1 is MGHDK and CDR2 is SYGVNS. V lost 3 bases, J lost 7 bases, and 16 bases lay in between. This CDR3 spans 15 amino acids. CDR3 sequence: CASSDHPGPSNEQFF. CDR3 coding DNA: TGTGCCAGCAGTGATCACCCCGGACCTTCAAATGAGCAGTTCTTC.

V usage is TRBV7-6 and J usage is TRBJ2-2; D call uncertain. Trimming removed 9 bases from V and 6 bases from J, with 14 bases in between. Germline CDR1 SGHVS, CDR2 FNYEAQ. This CDR3 contains 13 residues. The DNA for the CDR3 is TGTGCCAGGGTTTCAGTCGTACCCGGGGAGCTGTTTTTT. Protein product: CARVSVVPGELFF.

A note on this clone: A much larger clone sits a single nucleotide away, making a read error possible. The same CDR3 is also encoded by other DNA sequences in this sample. This chain connects TRBV6-6 to TRBJ1-1; a weak D match, TRBD1 (6 bases). V was shortened by 6 bases and J by 3 bases, with 14 bases between the two germline ends. Germline V CDR1 and CDR2: MNHNY, SVGAGI (reference sequence). The CDR3 runs to 14 residues. The CDR3 here is CASRGTDSYTEAFF. In nucleotides, the CDR3 is TGTGCCAGCAGAGGAACGGACAGCTACACTGAAGCTTTCTTT.

DNA for the CDR3: TGTGCCTGGAGTGTACTGCGGAAGCAGTTCTTC. The encoded protein is CAWSVLRKQFF. V is TRBV30 and J is TRBJ2-1; unclear D gene. The germline V and J ends were trimmed by 0 bases and 11 bases, with 8 bases remaining between them. Per the germline V gene, CDR1 is GTSNPN and CDR2 is SVGIG (reference sequence). This CDR3 contains 11 residues.